This T cell receptor beta chain was sequenced in a study of Ad26.COV2.S vaccination and SARS-CoV-2 variants. Germline CDR1 and CDR2: SGHRS and YFSETQ. The germline V and J ends were trimmed by 4 bases and 6 bases, with 14 bases remaining between them. CDR3 size: 13 residues. Treatment indicated: approximately 18 received Ad26.COV2.S at low or high dose, single or two shots; several received placebo; per-sample allocation not given. Sampling was performed 63 days after the first vaccine or placebo injection. The method was immunoSEQ multiplex PCR; TCRdb's version includes in-frame clones alone and lacks a portion of them. The sample shows about 500,000 clones, 89% of them seen only once.

Source: peripheral blood, taken in a trial of Ad26.COV2.S vaccine versus placebo. This chain uses TRBV5-1 with TRBJ2-7, with a possible D match to TRBD1 (7 bases). The sequence derives from a person aged 18-60 years who received the Ad26.COV2.S COVID-19 vaccine or a placebo. DNA for the CDR3: TGCGCCAGCAGCGAATCCCAGGGGGGCGAGCAGTACTTC. Encoded protein: CASSESQGGEQYF.